Presented here are 15 T cell receptor beta chains from one specimen sequenced in a study of T cell repertoires in cytomegalovirus infection. One entry per CDR3 protein results from TCRdb running MiXCR on the reads. The sample records more than 400,000 distinct CDR3 sequences, approximately 25% being singletons. Input material: PBMCs. These receptors came from a human donor in good health (CMV status not recorded). Some clones in this sample may be carry-over from other donors' samples.

The genes are TRBV7-2 and TRBJ2-3, with a possible D match to TRBD1 (7 bases). The CDR3 totals 16 residues. Germline lookup yields CDR1 SGHTA and CDR2 FQGNSA. Trimming stripped 10 bases from V and 3 bases from J, with 23 bases between. The DNA of the CDR3 is TGTGCCACCGGAGAAGGGTGGAGGGGGCAGACAGATACGCAGTATTTT. Translated: CATGEGWRGQTDTQYF.

This clonotype was observed many times. The chain has TRBV7-2 and TRBJ1-3; D is uncertain. The germline V gene encodes CDR1 SGHTA and CDR2 FQGNSA. The CDR3 is made up of 12 amino acids. Trimming shortened V by 1 base and J by 4 bases, and 2 bases separated the two germline ends. The CDR3, as DNA: TGTGCCAGCAGCTTAGAGGGAAACACCATATATTTT. This translates into CASSLEGNTIYF.

Many counts were recorded for this clonotype. The chain recombines TRBV7-8 with TRBJ2-5, with D possibly being TRBD2 (6 bases). This CDR3 spans 13 amino acids. Between the trimmed V and J ends, which lost 4 bases and 3 bases, there was a span of 9 bases. The germline CDR1 and CDR2 sequences are SGHVS and FQNEAQ. CDR3 protein: CASSWGLEETQYF. CDR3 DNA sequence: TGTGCCAGCAGCTGGGGACTCGAAGAGACCCAGTACTTC. Full variable domain (rest looked up from reference TRBV7-8 and TRBJ2-5): GAGVSQSPRYKVAKRGQDVALRCDPISGHVSLFWYQQALGQGPEFLTYFQNEAQLDKSGLPSDRFFAERPEGSVSTLKIQRTQQEDSAVYLCASSWGLEETQYFGPGTRLLVL.

In this sample, this clonotype turned up a few times. The genes are TRBV9 and TRBJ2-1; 12 positions match TRBD2. The V segment lost 0 bases and the J segment 4 bases; nucleotides outside the gene matches: 5. Germline V CDR1 and CDR2: SGDLS, YYNGEE. CDR3 length: 17 amino acids. The DNA for the CDR3 is TGTGCCAGCAGCGTAGCTCCGACTAGCGGGGGTTACAATGAGCAGTTCTTC. Its translation: CASSVAPTSGGYNEQFF.

In this sample, this clonotype turned up many times. This chain links TRBV7-2 with TRBJ2-2; D is unclear. The CDR3 covers 15 residues. V lost 5 bases to trimming and J lost 4 bases, with 14 bases between them. Per the germline V gene, CDR1 is SGHTA and CDR2 is FQGNSA. The CDR3 sequence is CASSRAYEATGELFF. DNA for the CDR3: TGTGCCAGCAGCCGAGCATATGAGGCCACCGGGGAGCTGTTTTTT.

V and J are TRBV19 and TRBJ2-7; the D is unclear. CDR1 and CDR2 (germline): LNHDA, SQIVND (reference sequence). The V end was cut by 3 bases, the J end by 2 bases, with 8 bases between. This CDR3 is built from 13 residues. The CDR3: CASSMAATYEQYF. The CDR3 bases are TGTGCCAGTAGTATGGCGGCCACCTACGAGCAGTACTTC.

The chain recombines TRBV4-3 with TRBJ2-1, with D possibly TRBD2 on 5 matching bases. Germline V gene data show CDR1 as LGHNA and CDR2 as YSLEER. The V and J ends lost 0 bases and 10 bases respectively, with 13 bases between them. CDR3 length: 14 amino acids. CDR3 sequence reads: CASSQDGIAREQFF. The CDR3 coding sequence is TGCGCCAGCAGCCAAGATGGGATAGCGAGAGAGCAGTTCTTC.

V and J are TRBV2 and TRBJ2-3; the match to TRBD2 covers 15 bases. V lost 1 base to trimming and J lost 0 bases; unmatched junction nucleotides: 8. Germline V CDR1 and CDR2: SNHLY, FYNNEI. This CDR3 contains 20 residues. CDR3 nucleotide sequence: TGTGCCAGCAGTGAAGTGGGACTAGCGGGAGGTCCGAAAAGCACAGATACGCAGTATTTT. This translates into CASSEVGLAGGPKSTDTQYF.

This chain's CDR3 is CASNHRGRNTDEQFF. The CDR3 coding sequence is TGCGCCAGCAACCACAGGGGGCGAAATACCGATGAGCAGTTCTTC. The chain couples TRBV4-1 to TRBJ2-1, with 9 bases that match TRBD1. Germline lookup yields CDR1 MGHRA and CDR2 YSYEKL. This CDR3 has 15 residues. Trimming took 7 bases from V and 8 from J; bases not matched to a gene: 12.

V and J are TRBV7-8 and TRBJ1-3, with TRBD1 matching over 8 bases. Looked up from germline, CDR1 is SGHVS and CDR2 is FQNEAQ. This CDR3 region has 15 residues. V was pared by 3 bases and J by 4 bases, with 5 bases of the junction left unmatched. This CDR3 is CASSLRTGKGNTIYF. The CDR3 bases are TGTGCCAGCAGCTTGAGGACAGGGAAGGGAAACACCATATATTTT.

The table lists this clonotype with a few counts. This rearrangement joins TRBV6-5 to TRBJ1-1; 7 nucleotides align to TRBD1. Germline lookup yields CDR1 MNHEY and CDR2 SVGAGI. This CDR3 has 18 residues. Losses at the gene ends were 0 bases for V and 5 bases for J; bases not matched to a gene: 15. CDR3 coding DNA: TGTGCCAGCAGTTACTCGTGGGGAATGGCAGGGGGGGTGACTGAAGCTTTCTTT. This sequence encodes CASSYSWGMAGGVTEAFF.

This clonotype occurred many times. The chain is built from TRBV7-2 and TRBJ2-5; D might be TRBD2 (6 bases). V was cut by 0 bases and J by 0 bases, with 11 bases left in between. The CDR3 length is 16 residues. Germline V gene data show CDR1 as SGHTA and CDR2 as FQGNSA. CDR3 loop: CASSLAVPGDQETQYF. The CDR3 DNA reads as TGTGCCAGCAGCTTAGCGGTTCCGGGGGACCAAGAGACCCAGTACTTC.

The chain is built from TRBV12-3 or TRBV12-4 and TRBJ2-3; D ambiguous. V lost 5 bases to trimming and J lost 6 bases, with 9 bases between them. The CDR3 is 12 amino acids. CDR3 nucleotide sequence: TGTGCCAGCAGTCCAGAGTGGGATACGCAGTATTTT. This translates into CASSPEWDTQYF.

J is TRBJ1-3 and V is TRBV7-2; 11 bases are a match to TRBD1. The germline CDR1 and CDR2 sequences are SGHTA and FQGNSA. V lost 1 base to trimming and J lost 2 bases; unmatched junction nucleotides: 4. The CDR3 consists of 17 residues. CDR3 loop: CASSLGGQGATGNTIYF. CDR3 coding DNA: TGTGCCAGCAGCTTAGGCGGACAGGGGGCGACTGGAAACACCATATATTTT.

The chain couples TRBV7-9 to TRBJ1-1; 7 bases are shared with TRBD1. The CDR3 is 17 residues long. Germline CDR1 and CDR2: SEHNR and FQNEAQ (reference sequence). Unmatched junction bases numbered 9, after V lost 1 base and J lost 1 base. CDR3 in amino acids: CASSLGGGTASNTEAFF. CDR3 nucleotide sequence: TGTGCCAGCAGCTTAGGGGGGGGGACAGCCTCGAACACTGAAGCTTTCTTT.